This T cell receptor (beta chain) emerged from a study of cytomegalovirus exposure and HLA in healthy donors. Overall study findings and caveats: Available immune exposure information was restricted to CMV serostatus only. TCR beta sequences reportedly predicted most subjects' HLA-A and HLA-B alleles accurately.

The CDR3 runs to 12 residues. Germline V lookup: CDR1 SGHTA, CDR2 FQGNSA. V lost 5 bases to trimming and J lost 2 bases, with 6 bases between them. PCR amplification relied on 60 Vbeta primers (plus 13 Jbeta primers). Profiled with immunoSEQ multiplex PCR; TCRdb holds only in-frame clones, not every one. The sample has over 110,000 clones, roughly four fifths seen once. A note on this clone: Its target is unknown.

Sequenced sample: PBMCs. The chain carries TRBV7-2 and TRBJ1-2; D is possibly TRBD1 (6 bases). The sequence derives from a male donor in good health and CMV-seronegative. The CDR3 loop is CASSGQNYGYTF. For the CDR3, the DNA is TGTGCCAGCAGCGGACAGAACTATGGCTACACCTTC.